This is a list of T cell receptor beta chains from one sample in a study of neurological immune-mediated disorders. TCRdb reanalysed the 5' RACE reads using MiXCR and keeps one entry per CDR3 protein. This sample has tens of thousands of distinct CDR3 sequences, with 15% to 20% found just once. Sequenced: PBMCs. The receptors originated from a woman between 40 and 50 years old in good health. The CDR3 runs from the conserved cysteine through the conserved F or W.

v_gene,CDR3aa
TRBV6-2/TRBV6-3,CATGWVVRPGELFF
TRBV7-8,CASSLGAGSSYEQYF
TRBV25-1,CASIGGANVLTF
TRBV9,CASSVLAGDTQYF
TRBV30,CAWSVGQRRSSYEQYF
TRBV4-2,CASSQAGDNYGYTF
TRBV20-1,CSARDSAGQIDTQYF
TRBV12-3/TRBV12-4,CASTTGLRGGPLHF
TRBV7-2,CASSLAGTGGRKLFF
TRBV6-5,CASSYTGPSNSPLHF